Below are 6 T cell receptor beta chains sequenced from a single sample in a study of Ad26.COV2.S vaccination and SARS-CoV-2 variants (TCRdb year 2021). Read against the paper, the sample's time point label means: individuals recovered from natural SARS-CoV-2 infection. The library came from the immunoSEQ multiplex PCR assay. This is the immuneACCESS table as TCRdb keeps it, with only in-frame sequences that have V and J called. A part of the clones is gone; compared with another copy, unresolved V genes explain less than half, and the rest is unexplained. The sample table contains some 190,000 clones; only one count was recorded for around 88% of them. Approximately 6% of the sample is taken by the ten largest. The sample in question was peripheral blood, obtained after recovery from COVID-19. The source is a human donor who had recovered from COVID-19.

This clone was seen only a few times. This rearrangement joins TRBV28 to TRBJ1-5; D is possibly TRBD1 (5 bases). Germline V gives CDR1 MDHEN, CDR2 SYDVKM. Between the trimmed V and J ends, which lost 6 bases and 5 bases, there was a span of 14 bases. The CDR3 sequence is 14 residues long. This CDR3 is CASSPGRGDQPQHF. CDR3 nucleotides: TGTGCCAGCAGCCCGGGGAGGGGCGATCAGCCCCAGCATTTT.

The CDR3 sequence: CASTEQSSGNTIYF. The CDR3 nucleotides are TGTGCCAGCACGGAACAAAGCTCTGGAAACACCATATATTTT. This chain connects TRBV4-2 to TRBJ1-3; D call uncertain. Trimming shortened V by 7 bases and J by 0 bases, and 10 bases separated the two germline ends. The CDR3 has 14 residues. The germline V gene has CDR1 LGHNA and CDR2 YNFKEQ.

The chain carries TRBV6-5 and TRBJ2-7, with 7 positions matching TRBD1. The ends lost 6 bases at V and 5 bases at J; junction bases unmatched: 7. CDR1 and CDR2 (germline): MNHEY, SVGAGI. There are 13 residues in the CDR3. For the CDR3, the DNA is TGTGCCAGCAGCAAGACAGGGATCGACGAGCAGTACTTC. Translation gives CASSKTGIDEQYF.

The chain employs TRBV6-1 and TRBJ1-6; D remains ambiguous. The ends were cut back, 1 base at V and 14 bases at J, with 9 bases in the middle. Looked up from germline, CDR1 is MNHNS and CDR2 is SASEGT. This CDR3 comprises 12 residues. The CDR3 coding sequence is TGTGCCAGCAGTGAAGTTGGGGTAACCCTCCACTTT. Amino acid sequence: CASSEVGVTLHF.

The CDR3 DNA reads TGTGCCAGCAGTTACTCTCGGGGGAGAAATCAGCCCCAGCATTTT. Translated, it gives CASSYSRGRNQPQHF. The chain joins TRBV6-2 or TRBV6-3 to TRBJ1-5, with D possibly being TRBD1 (5 bases). Germline V gives CDR1 MNHEY, CDR2 SVGEGT. The CDR3 length is 15 residues. Deletions cut 0 bases from V and 4 bases from J, with 10 bases between.

This clone was observed a single time. This chain connects TRBV10-2 to TRBJ2-7; D is perhaps TRBD2 (6 bases). V was shortened by 5 bases and J by 7 bases, with 18 bases between the two germline ends. The CDR3 is 14 residues long. CDR1 is WSHSY, CDR2 SAAADI, per germline. CDR3: CASSWTTLSREQYF. In nucleotides, the CDR3 is TGCGCCAGCAGTTGGACTACCCTCTCGAGAGAGCAGTACTTC.